The 3 T cell receptor beta chains given below trace back to one sample, sequenced in a study of blood T cells in healthy people across ages. Primers used in a second PCR of about 6 to 12 cycles were a sample-barcoded 5' primer and a J-beta primer mix. Via MiXCR, TCRdb re-called the 5' RACE reads, giving one row per CDR3 protein. The data show 600,000 or so distinct CDR3 sequences, approximately 30% seen once. Sequenced input: blood. The source of these receptors is an elderly woman in good health.

V is TRBV2 and J is TRBJ2-7, with D maybe TRBD1 (5 bases). The CDR3 spans 15 residues. The V gene's germline CDR1 is SNHLY and CDR2 FYNNEI. Trimming pared 3 bases from V and 0 bases from J, leaving 12 bases between. The DNA of the CDR3 is TGTGCCAGCAGTGACCCCCAAAGGGGCTCCTACGAGCAGTACTTC. It is translated as CASSDPQRGSYEQYF.

The V and J genes are TRBV12-3 or TRBV12-4 and TRBJ2-1, with 13 positions matching TRBD2. The CDR3 is 18 amino acids. J lost 7 bases, V lost 7 bases, and 16 bases had no gene match. This chain's CDR3 is CASTFQRLAGGGRNEQFF. CDR3 sequence (DNA): TGTGCCAGCACCTTCCAGAGACTAGCGGGAGGTGGCAGAAATGAGCAGTTCTTC.

In its sample, this clonotype was seen many times. The chain links TRBV7-2 to TRBJ2-6; D may be TRBD2 (7 bases). The CDR3 is 17 amino acids. The germline V gene has CDR1 SGHTA and CDR2 FQGNSA. The V end was cut by 5 bases, the J end by 2 bases, with 16 bases between. The CDR3 coding sequence is TGTGCCAGCAGCCGACGGGGGGCGCAAGCTGGGGCCAACGTCCTGACTTTC. As protein: CASSRRGAQAGANVLTF.